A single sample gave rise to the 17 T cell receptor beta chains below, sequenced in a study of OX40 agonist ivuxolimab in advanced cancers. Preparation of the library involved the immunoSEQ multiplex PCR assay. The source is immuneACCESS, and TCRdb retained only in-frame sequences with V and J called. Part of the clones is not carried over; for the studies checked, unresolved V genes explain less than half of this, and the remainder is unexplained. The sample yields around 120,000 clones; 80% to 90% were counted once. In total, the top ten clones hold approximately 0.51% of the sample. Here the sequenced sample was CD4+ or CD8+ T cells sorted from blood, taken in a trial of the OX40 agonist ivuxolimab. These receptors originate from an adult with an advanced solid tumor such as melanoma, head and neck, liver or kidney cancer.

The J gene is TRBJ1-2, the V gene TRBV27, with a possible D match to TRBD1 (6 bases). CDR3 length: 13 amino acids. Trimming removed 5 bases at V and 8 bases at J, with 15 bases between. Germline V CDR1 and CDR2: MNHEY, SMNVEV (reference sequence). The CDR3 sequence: CASSTGGLGGYTF. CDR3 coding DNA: TGTGCCAGCAGTACCGGGGGCCTGGGGGGCTACACCTTC.

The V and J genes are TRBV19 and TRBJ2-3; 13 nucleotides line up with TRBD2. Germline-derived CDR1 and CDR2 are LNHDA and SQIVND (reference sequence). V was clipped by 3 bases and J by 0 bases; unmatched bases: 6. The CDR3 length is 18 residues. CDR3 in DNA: TGTGCCAGTAGTATCGGACTAGCGGGGGTCCCTAGCACAGATACGCAGTATTTT. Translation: CASSIGLAGVPSTDTQYF.

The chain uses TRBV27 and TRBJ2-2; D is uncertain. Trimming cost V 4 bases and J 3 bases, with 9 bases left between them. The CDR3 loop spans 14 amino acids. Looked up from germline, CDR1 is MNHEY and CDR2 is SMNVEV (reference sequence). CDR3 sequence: CASSSSMDTGELFF. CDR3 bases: TGTGCCAGCAGTTCCAGTATGGACACCGGGGAGCTGTTTTTT.

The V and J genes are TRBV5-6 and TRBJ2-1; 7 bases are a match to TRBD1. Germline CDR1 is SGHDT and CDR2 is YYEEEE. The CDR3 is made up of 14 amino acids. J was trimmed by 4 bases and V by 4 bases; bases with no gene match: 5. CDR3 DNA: TGTGCCAGCAGCATAGGACAGGCTTACAATGAGCAGTTCTTC. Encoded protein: CASSIGQAYNEQFF.

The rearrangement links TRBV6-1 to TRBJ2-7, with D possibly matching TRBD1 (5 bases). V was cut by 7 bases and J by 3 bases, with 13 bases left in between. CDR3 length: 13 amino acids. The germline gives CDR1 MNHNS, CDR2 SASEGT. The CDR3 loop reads CASTTALHYEQYF. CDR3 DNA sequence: TGTGCCAGCACGACAGCCCTACACTACGAGCAGTACTTC.

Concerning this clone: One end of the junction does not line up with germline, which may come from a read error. The CDR3 nucleotides are TGTGCCCAACAGGGAGCCGGAAACACCAAATATTTT. Translating gives CAQQGAGNTKYF. The gene calls are TRBV30 and TRBJ1-3, with D possibly being TRBD1 (6 bases). Germline V gene sequence: CDR1 GTSNPN, CDR2 SVGIG (reference sequence). The length of the CDR3 is 12 residues.

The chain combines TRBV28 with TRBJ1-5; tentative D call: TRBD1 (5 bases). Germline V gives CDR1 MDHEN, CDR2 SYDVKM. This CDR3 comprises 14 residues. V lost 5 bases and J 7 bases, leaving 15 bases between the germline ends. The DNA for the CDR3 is TGTGCCAGCAGTCTAACCCAGGGACGGCAGCCCCAGCATTTT. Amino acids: CASSLTQGRQPQHF. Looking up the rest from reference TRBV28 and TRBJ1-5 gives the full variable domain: DVKVTQSSRYLVKRTGEKVFLECVQDMDHENMFWYRQDPGLGLRLIYFSYDVKMKEKGDIPEGYSVSREKKERFSLILESASTNQTSMYLCASSLTQGRQPQHFGDGTRLSIL.

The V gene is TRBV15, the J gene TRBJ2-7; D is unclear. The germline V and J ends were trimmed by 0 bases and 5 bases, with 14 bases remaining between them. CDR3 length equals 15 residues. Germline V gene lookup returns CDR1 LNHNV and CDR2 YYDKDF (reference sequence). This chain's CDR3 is CATSRDGTVTHEQYF. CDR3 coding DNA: TGTGCCACCAGCAGAGATGGTACAGTCACCCACGAGCAGTACTTC.

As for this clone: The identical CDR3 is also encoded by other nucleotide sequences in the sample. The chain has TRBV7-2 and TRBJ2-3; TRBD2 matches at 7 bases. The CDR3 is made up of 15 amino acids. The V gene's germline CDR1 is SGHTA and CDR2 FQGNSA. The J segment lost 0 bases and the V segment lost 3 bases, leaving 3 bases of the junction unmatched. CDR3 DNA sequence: TGTGCCAGCAGCTTGGGGGGGACTAGCACAGATACGCAGTATTTT. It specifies CASSLGGTSTDTQYF.

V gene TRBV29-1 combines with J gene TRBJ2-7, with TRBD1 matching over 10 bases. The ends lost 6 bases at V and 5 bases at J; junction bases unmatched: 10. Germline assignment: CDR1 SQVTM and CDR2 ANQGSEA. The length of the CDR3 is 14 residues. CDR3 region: CSVLRDRGGNEQYF. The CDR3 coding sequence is TGCAGCGTCCTCCGGGACAGGGGAGGGAACGAGCAGTACTTC.

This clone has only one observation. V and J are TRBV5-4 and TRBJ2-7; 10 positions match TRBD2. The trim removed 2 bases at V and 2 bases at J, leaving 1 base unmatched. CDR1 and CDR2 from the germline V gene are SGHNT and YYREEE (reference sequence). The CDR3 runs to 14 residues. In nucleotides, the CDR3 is TGTGCCAGCAGCTTTAGCGGGGGGACCTACGAGCAGTACTTC. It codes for CASSFSGGTYEQYF.

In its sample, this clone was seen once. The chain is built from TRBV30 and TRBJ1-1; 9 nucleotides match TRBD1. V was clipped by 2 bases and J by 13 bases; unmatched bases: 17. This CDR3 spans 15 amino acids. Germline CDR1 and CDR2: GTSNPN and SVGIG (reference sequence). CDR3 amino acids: CAWSKHPQGAPRGFF. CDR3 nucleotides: TGTGCCTGGAGTAAACACCCACAGGGGGCCCCTCGAGGTTTCTTT.

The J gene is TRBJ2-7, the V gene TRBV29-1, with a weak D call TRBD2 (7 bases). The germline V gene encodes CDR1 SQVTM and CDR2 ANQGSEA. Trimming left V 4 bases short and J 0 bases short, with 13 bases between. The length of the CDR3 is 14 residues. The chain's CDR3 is CSVVGGGRSYEQYF. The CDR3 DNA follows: TGCAGCGTTGTAGGGGGAGGGCGCTCCTACGAGCAGTACTTC.

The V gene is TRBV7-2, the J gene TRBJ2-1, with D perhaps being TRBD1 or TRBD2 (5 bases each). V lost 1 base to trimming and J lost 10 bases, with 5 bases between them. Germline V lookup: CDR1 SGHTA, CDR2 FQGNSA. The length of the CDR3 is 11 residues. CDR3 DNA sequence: TGTGCCAGCAGCTTAGGGGGGGAGCAGTTCTTC. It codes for CASSLGGEQFF.

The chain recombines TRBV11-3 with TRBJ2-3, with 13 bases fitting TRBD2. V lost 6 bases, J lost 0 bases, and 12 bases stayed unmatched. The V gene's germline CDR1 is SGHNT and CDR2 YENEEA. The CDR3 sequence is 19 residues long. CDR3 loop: CASSPHRGLAGASTDTQYF. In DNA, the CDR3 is TGTGCCAGCAGTCCCCACCGCGGACTAGCGGGGGCTAGCACAGATACGCAGTATTTT.

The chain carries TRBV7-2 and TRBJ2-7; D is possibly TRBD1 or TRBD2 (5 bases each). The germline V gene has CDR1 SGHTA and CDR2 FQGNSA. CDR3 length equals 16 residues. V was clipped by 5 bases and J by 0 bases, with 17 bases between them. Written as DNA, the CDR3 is TGTGCCAGCAGCGAAGCCGGGACGGACCCCTCCTACGAGCAGTACTTC. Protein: CASSEAGTDPSYEQYF.

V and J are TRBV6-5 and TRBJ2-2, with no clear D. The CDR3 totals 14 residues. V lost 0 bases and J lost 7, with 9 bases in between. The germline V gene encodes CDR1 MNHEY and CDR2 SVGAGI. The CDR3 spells CASSYSISGGELFF. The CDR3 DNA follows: TGTGCCAGCAGTTACTCGATCTCTGGCGGGGAGCTGTTTTTT.